This T cell receptor (beta chain) is drawn from a study of T cells in Graves' hyperthyroidism and ophthalmopathy. Study-wide background: Staff took peripheral blood when the initial diagnosis was made, before any treatment began. Study-wide results and limits: Ophthalmopathy was distinguished from stable hyperthyroidism by 13 V-J signatures. Most expanded thyroid clonotypes above 0.001 also appeared in blood.

Patients counted as stable if ophthalmopathy did not develop within 18 months. From RNA transcripts, TCR beta CDR3 regions were amplified. HTBI primers were used for first-round RT-PCR of the TCR CDR3. TCRdb re-derived calls from the multiplex PCR reads in MiXCR, one entry per CDR3 protein. The sample has about 350,000 distinct CDR3 sequences; approximately 15% are singletons. Germline CDR1 and CDR2: LNHDA and SQIVND (reference sequence). This CDR3 is 14 amino acids long. The V end was cut by 5 bases, the J end by 5 bases, with 15 bases between. A note on this clonotype: Its antigen is unknown.

The origin of this receptor is a woman aged 25 to 39 with Graves' hyperthyroidism. The sample was blood. The rearrangement uses TRBV19 and TRBJ1-2; maybe TRBD1 (5 bases). The CDR3 nucleotides are TGTGCCAGTAGTTCCACCGGGACGGCTTATGGCTACACCTTC. It translates to CASSSTGTAYGYTF.